The 32 T cell receptor beta chains in this list originate from one sample, sequenced in a study of lymphopenia after photon versus proton radiotherapy. TCRdb keeps only in-frame clones here, not all; method: immunoSEQ multiplex PCR. In the table there are some 170,000 clones, around nine tenths of which are singletons. The specimen comprised peripheral blood, sampled from a patient treated with photon-based radiotherapy. Receptor source: a man over 45 with gastric cancer.

This rearrangement joins TRBV30 to TRBJ1-2; possible D gene TRBD1, 6 bases. Germline CDR1 is GTSNPN and CDR2 is SVGIG (reference sequence). V was shortened by 4 bases and J by 3 bases, with 9 bases between the two germline ends. The CDR3 is 12 residues long. The CDR3 bases are TGTGCCTGGAAACAGGGATACTATGGCTACACCTTC. Translation gives CAWKQGYYGYTF.

This clone was detected only once. This chain uses TRBV20-1 with TRBJ2-7; D uncertain. The CDR3 covers 11 residues. V was shortened by 0 bases and J by 6 bases, with 6 bases between the two germline ends. The germline V gene encodes CDR1 DFQATT and CDR2 SNEGSKA (reference sequence). This CDR3 reads CSARDVLEQYF. The CDR3 coding sequence is TGCAGTGCTAGAGACGTTCTCGAGCAGTACTTC.

The CDR3 DNA sequence: TGTGCCAGCAGCAAACGATACTCCGGACAGGGGCCGAACACTGAAGCTTTCTTT. This encodes CASSKRYSGQGPNTEAFF. J is TRBJ1-1 and V is TRBV7-9; 9 positions agree with TRBD1. The CDR3 runs 18 residues. V lost 5 bases and J lost 1; bases outside the gene matches: 14. The germline V gene has CDR1 SEHNR and CDR2 FQNEAQ (reference sequence).

The chain recombines TRBV9 with TRBJ2-2, with TRBD2 matching over 14 bases. The V gene end was trimmed by 4 bases and the J gene end by 7 bases; junction bases not matched to a gene: 6. CDR1 and CDR2 from the germline V gene are SGDLS and YYNGEE. The CDR3 covers 16 residues. CDR3 DNA: TGTGCCAGCAGCCCGGGACTAGCGGGAGTCGTCGGGGAGCTGTTTTTT. The encoded protein is CASSPGLAGVVGELFF.

The gene calls are TRBV7-9 and TRBJ2-5; D remains ambiguous. Germline V CDR1 and CDR2: SEHNR, FQNEAQ (reference sequence). CDR3 length: 13 amino acids. Trimming shortened V by 2 bases and J by 4 bases, and 8 bases separated the two germline ends. The CDR3 spells CASSLWVGETQYF. DNA for the CDR3: TGTGCCAGCAGCTTATGGGTAGGAGAGACCCAGTACTTC.

The chain has TRBV7-2 and TRBJ2-5; D possibly corresponds to TRBD2 (6 bases). V was trimmed by 5 bases and J by 5 bases, leaving 12 bases between them. The germline V gene has CDR1 SGHTA and CDR2 FQGNSA. The CDR3 is 13 residues long. The CDR3 loop reads CASSRGSGETQYF. CDR3 sequence (DNA): TGTGCCAGCAGCCGGGGGTCCGGGGAGACCCAGTACTTC.

This clone turned up a few times. Here the CDR3 reads CASSLTFFSYEQYF. CDR3 nucleotides: TGTGCCAGCAGTTTAACTTTTTTTTCCTACGAGCAGTACTTC. The chain recombines TRBV27 with TRBJ2-7, with unresolved D. CDR3 length: 14 amino acids. The germline gives CDR1 MNHEY, CDR2 SMNVEV (reference sequence). Between the trimmed V and J ends, which lost 2 bases and 1 base, there was a span of 9 bases.

The chain employs TRBV5-1 and TRBJ2-1; 12 bases line up with TRBD2. This CDR3 is 15 amino acids long. V was pared by 4 bases and J by 6 bases, with 5 bases of the junction left unmatched. Germline CDR1 reads SGHRS; CDR2 reads YFSETQ. Written as DNA, the CDR3 is TGCGCCAGCAGCCTCATGACTAGCGGGAGCAATGAGCAGTTCTTC. The encoded protein is CASSLMTSGSNEQFF.

The rearrangement joins TRBV4-2 to TRBJ2-5; TRBD1 might be the D (5 bases). V lost 0 bases, J lost 5 bases, and 13 bases lay in between. Per germline, CDR1 LGHNA and CDR2 YNFKEQ. The CDR3 has 15 residues. Here the CDR3 reads CASSQENTRAETQYF. The CDR3 bases are TGTGCCAGCAGCCAAGAGAATACCAGGGCTGAGACCCAGTACTTC.

The V and J genes are TRBV9 and TRBJ2-3, with TRBD1 matching over 10 bases. This CDR3 region has 14 residues. The V segment lost 4 bases and the J segment 5 bases; nucleotides outside the gene matches: 4. Germline assignment: CDR1 SGDLS and CDR2 YYNGEE. CDR3 protein: CASSPRTGGDTQYF. The CDR3 nucleotides are TGTGCCAGCAGCCCTAGGACAGGGGGAGATACGCAGTATTTT.

This clone was detected only a few times. The chain recombines TRBV19 with TRBJ1-2; no clear D. The ends were cut back, 1 base at V and 0 bases at J, with 9 bases in the middle. Germline V gene data show CDR1 as LNHDA and CDR2 as SQIVND (reference sequence). The CDR3 extends over 15 amino acids. This CDR3 reads CASSIAYPTNYGYTF. The CDR3 DNA reads TGTGCCAGTAGTATAGCGTATCCAACTAACTATGGCTACACCTTC.

The rearrangement uses TRBV2 and TRBJ2-6; D remains unclear. The CDR3 runs 15 residues. V was trimmed by 6 bases and J by 0 bases, leaving 9 bases between them. CDR1 and CDR2 from the germline V gene are SNHLY and FYNNEI. The CDR3 DNA reads TGTGCCAGCAGCCCCCGGGTCTCTGGGGCCAACGTCCTGACTTTC. Encoded protein: CASSPRVSGANVLTF.

The chain links TRBV7-2 to TRBJ2-1, with 11 bases that match TRBD2. The CDR3 length is 15 residues. Germline CDR1 is SGHTA and CDR2 is FQGNSA. The J segment lost 9 bases and the V segment lost 1 base, leaving 5 bases of the junction unmatched. CDR3 DNA: TGTGCCAGCAGCTTAGATAGCGGGAGGGCCCCTGAGCAGTTCTTC. Its protein is CASSLDSGRAPEQFF. Looking up the rest from reference TRBV7-2 and TRBJ2-1 gives the full variable domain: GAGVSQSPSNKVTEKGKDVELRCDPISGHTALYWYRQSLGQGLEFLIYFQGNSAPDKSGLPSDRFSAERTGGSVSTLTIQRTQQEDSAVYLCASSLDSGRAPEQFFGPGTRLTVL.

The genes are TRBV19 and TRBJ2-7; no clear D gene. This CDR3 region has 13 residues. Deletions cut 1 base from V and 4 bases from J, with 8 bases between. In germline, CDR1 is LNHDA, CDR2 SQIVND (reference sequence). CDR3 coding DNA: TGTGCCAGTAGTATAGCTGGAGAATACGAGCAGTACTTC. Amino acid sequence: CASSIAGEYEQYF.

The chain carries TRBV28 and TRBJ2-7; a weak D match, TRBD1 (6 bases). CDR1 and CDR2 (germline): MDHEN, SYDVKM. The CDR3 runs to 14 residues. Between the trimmed V and J ends, which lost 5 bases and 4 bases, there was a span of 15 bases. CDR3 in amino acids: CASSLRQEPYEQYF. CDR3 DNA: TGTGCCAGCAGTCTCCGACAGGAACCATACGAGCAGTACTTC.

CDR3 amino acids: CAWSVGGGDTQYF. In DNA, the CDR3 is TGTGCCTGGAGTGTAGGGGGAGGAGATACGCAGTATTTT. The chain joins TRBV30 to TRBJ2-3, with D perhaps matching TRBD1 or TRBD2 (6 bases each). CDR3 length: 13 residues. Trimming left V 0 bases short and J 5 bases short, with 9 bases between. Germline values: CDR1 GTSNPN, CDR2 SVGIG (reference sequence).

The J gene is TRBJ2-7, the V gene TRBV5-1; 11 nucleotides line up with TRBD1. The CDR3 length is 16 residues. Germline trimming cut 4 bases from V and 6 bases from J; bases unmatched to any gene: 12. Per germline, CDR1 SGHRS and CDR2 YFSETQ. The CDR3, as DNA: TGCGCCAGCAGCCCGGGGGACAGGGGGAGAGTCGCCGAGCAGTACTTC. As protein: CASSPGDRGRVAEQYF.

The CDR3 DNA reads as TGTGCCAGCAGCTTAAACTGGGTGACTGAAGCTTTCTTT. It translates to CASSLNWVTEAFF. This chain uses TRBV7-2 with TRBJ1-1, with D unresolved. This CDR3 has 13 amino acids. Germline V gives CDR1 SGHTA, CDR2 FQGNSA. With 2 bases removed from V and 5 bases from J, the gap between germline ends came to 9 bases. Using reference TRBV7-2 and TRBJ1-1 for the parts outside the CDR3, the full variable domain is GAGVSQSPSNKVTEKGKDVELRCDPISGHTALYWYRQSLGQGLEFLIYFQGNSAPDKSGLPSDRFSAERTGGSVSTLTIQRTQQEDSAVYLCASSLNWVTEAFFGQGTRLTVV.

The rearrangement links TRBV30 to TRBJ1-2; maybe TRBD1 (5 bases). The CDR3 is made up of 14 amino acids. The V end lost 1 base, the J end lost 2 bases, and 11 bases lay between the germline ends. Germline CDR1 reads GTSNPN; CDR2 reads SVGIG (reference sequence). Written as DNA, the CDR3 is TGTGCCTGGAGTGGGGTTCGGGGGAACTATGGCTACACCTTC. The encoded protein is CAWSGVRGNYGYTF.

This clone was counted a single time. The chain links TRBV4-1 to TRBJ2-3, with D possibly matching TRBD1 (5 bases). Germline values: CDR1 MGHRA, CDR2 YSYEKL. V lost 5 bases to trimming and J lost 2 bases, with 8 bases between them. The CDR3 sequence is 13 residues long. CDR3 sequence: CASSMTVTDTQYF. The CDR3 DNA follows: TGCGCCAGCAGCATGACAGTCACAGATACGCAGTATTTT.

Only a few counts were recorded for this clone. The rearrangement joins TRBV6-7 to TRBJ2-7, with D possibly TRBD1 on 5 matching bases. TRBV6-7 is annotated as an ORF whose role is uncertain. The CDR3 loop spans 16 amino acids. Trimming removed 0 bases from V and 0 bases from J, with 12 bases in between. CDR3 protein: CASSYSTVGSSYEQYF. The CDR3 DNA reads TGTGCCAGCAGTTACTCGACAGTAGGGTCCTCCTACGAGCAGTACTTC.

The V gene is TRBV7-9, the J gene TRBJ2-7; 9 nucleotides match TRBD2. The CDR3 sequence is 14 residues long. The germline V gene encodes CDR1 SEHNR and CDR2 FQNEAQ (reference sequence). V lost 5 bases and J lost 2; bases outside the gene matches: 4. CDR3 amino acids: CASSSVAGAYEQYF. CDR3 DNA sequence: TGTGCCAGCAGCAGCGTAGCGGGGGCCTACGAGCAGTACTTC.

The table lists this clone with a count of one. The V and J genes are TRBV19 and TRBJ2-2; no definite D call. In germline, CDR1 is LNHDA, CDR2 SQIVND (reference sequence). V was trimmed by 4 bases and J by 2 bases, leaving 11 bases between them. The CDR3 totals 15 residues. CDR3 sequence (DNA): TGTGCCAGTAGTAAAGGTGGAGCAAACACCGGGGAGCTGTTTTTT. It is translated as CASSKGGANTGELFF.

V and J are TRBV7-9 and TRBJ2-1, with a possible D match to TRBD1 (6 bases). Trimming removed 7 bases at V and 7 bases at J, with 26 bases between. The CDR3 is 17 amino acids. Germline CDR1 is SEHNR and CDR2 is FQNEAQ (reference sequence). The CDR3 protein is CASTQGTLAPRGNEQFF. The CDR3 DNA sequence: TGTGCCAGCACCCAAGGAACTCTAGCCCCGAGGGGGAATGAGCAGTTCTTC.

This chain joins TRBV7-7 and TRBJ2-2; weak D call: TRBD2 (5 bases). The V end lost 5 bases, the J end lost 5 bases, and 12 bases lay between the germline ends. The germline CDR1 and CDR2 sequences are SSHAT and FNYEAQ (reference sequence). This CDR3 region has 14 residues. DNA of the CDR3: TGTGCCAGCAGCCCAGTCGGGGTAACCGGGGAGCTGTTTTTT. It translates to CASSPVGVTGELFF.

The gene calls are TRBV6-1 and TRBJ2-5; unclear D gene. From germline, CDR1 is MNHNS and CDR2 SASEGT. This CDR3 comprises 11 residues. V was cut by 5 bases and J by 1 base, with 2 bases left in between. CDR3 sequence reads: CASSPQETQYF. In DNA, the CDR3 is TGTGCCAGCAGTCCCCAAGAGACCCAGTACTTC.

This clone was found once. V is TRBV11-2 and J is TRBJ2-1; 9 bases align to TRBD2. Germline-derived CDR1 and CDR2 are SGHAT and FQNNGV. This CDR3 region has 15 residues. Trimming cost V 5 bases and J 2 bases; bases outside gene matches: 4. The CDR3 reads CASSRGTSTYNEQFF. CDR3 nucleotides: TGTGCCAGCAGCCGCGGGACTAGCACCTACAATGAGCAGTTCTTC.

This rearrangement joins TRBV23-1 to TRBJ2-5; 10 bases fit TRBD2. TRBV23-1 is filed as an ORF, its function uncertain. The CDR3 sequence is 17 residues long. V lost 5 bases and J lost 5; bases outside the gene matches: 14. The CDR3 here is CASSCGAGGPIWETQYF. The CDR3 DNA sequence: TGCGCCAGCAGTTGTGGAGCGGGAGGGCCTATATGGGAGACCCAGTACTTC.

The chain uses TRBV2 and TRBJ2-2; TRBD1 might be the D (6 bases). The CDR3 consists of 15 residues. V was cut by 1 base and J by 7 bases, with 13 bases left in between. Germline CDR1 is SNHLY and CDR2 is FYNNEI. The DNA of the CDR3 is TGTGCCAGCAGTGAAGTATTGGAACAGGGCGGGGAGCTGTTTTTT. This codes for CASSEVLEQGGELFF.

The V and J genes are TRBV7-2 and TRBJ2-7; 11 bases line up with TRBD2. Germline V CDR1 and CDR2: SGHTA, FQGNSA. The CDR3 spans 15 residues. J lost 2 bases, V lost 3 bases, and 3 bases had no gene match. The DNA of the CDR3 is TGTGCCAGCAGCTTTACTAGCGGGGGAACCTACGAGCAGTACTTC. It specifies CASSFTSGGTYEQYF. Supplemented by reference TRBV7-2 and TRBJ2-7, the full variable domain reads GAGVSQSPSNKVTEKGKDVELRCDPISGHTALYWYRQSLGQGLEFLIYFQGNSAPDKSGLPSDRFSAERTGGSVSTLTIQRTQQEDSAVYLCASSFTSGGTYEQYFGPGTRLTVT.

The chain has TRBV30 and TRBJ2-3, with 9 bases matching TRBD1. The CDR3 consists of 14 residues. CDR1 GTSNPN and CDR2 SVGIG come from the germline V gene (reference sequence). Trimming cost V 2 bases and J 5 bases; bases outside gene matches: 5. The CDR3 reads CAWSRTGAGDTQYF. The CDR3 bases are TGTGCCTGGAGTAGGACAGGGGCGGGAGATACGCAGTATTTT.

This chain links TRBV18 with TRBJ2-7; 7 nucleotides align to TRBD2. The CDR3 covers 15 residues. CDR1 is KGHSH and CDR2 is LQKENI in the germline V gene. V shed 6 bases and J 0 bases; nucleotides not matched to a gene: 8. Written as DNA, the CDR3 is TGTGCCAGCTCTCGGGGGGACGGGAGCTCCTACGAGCAGTACTTC. Amino acid sequence: CASSRGDGSSYEQYF.